The TCR beta chain under discussion was sequenced for a study of early T cells in non-severe SARS-CoV-2 infection. Attached unique molecular identifiers marked individual cDNA molecules. TCRdb passed the 5' RACE reads through MiXCR, listing each CDR3 protein once. Of 65,000 to 95,000 distinct CDR3 sequences listed, around 14% are singletons. This clonotype has a handful of counts. The length of the CDR3 is 16 residues. Trimming stripped 2 bases from V and 0 bases from J, with 11 bases between. Germline assignment: CDR1 MNHEY and CDR2 SVGEGT. This chain links TRBV6-2 or TRBV6-3 with TRBJ1-5; D call uncertain. Specimen: whole blood. The receptor comes from an adult who was a healthcare worker with PCR-confirmed SARS-CoV-2 infection or an uninfected control (not recorded which). The CDR3 DNA reads as TGTGCCAGCAGTTACGAGGCAGCGTATAGCAATCAGCCCCAGCATTTT. It is translated as CASSYEAAYSNQPQHF.